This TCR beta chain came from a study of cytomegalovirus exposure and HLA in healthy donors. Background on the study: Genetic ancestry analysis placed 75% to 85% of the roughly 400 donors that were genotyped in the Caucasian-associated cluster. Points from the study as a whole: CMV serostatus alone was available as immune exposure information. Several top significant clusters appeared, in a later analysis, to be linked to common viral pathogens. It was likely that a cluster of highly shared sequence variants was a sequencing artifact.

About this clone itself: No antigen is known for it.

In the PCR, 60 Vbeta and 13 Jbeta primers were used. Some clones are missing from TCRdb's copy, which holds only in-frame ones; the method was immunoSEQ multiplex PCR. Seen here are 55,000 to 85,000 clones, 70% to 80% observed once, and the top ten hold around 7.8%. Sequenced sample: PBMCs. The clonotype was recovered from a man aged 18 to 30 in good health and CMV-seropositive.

CDR3 sequence (DNA): TGTGCCAGTAGTAACAGGCTCATCTATGGCTACACCTTC. This encodes CASSNRLIYGYTF. V usage is TRBV19 and J usage is TRBJ1-2; possibly TRBD1 for D (5 bases). The V and J ends lost 4 bases and 4 bases respectively, with 10 bases between them. The CDR3 extends over 13 amino acids. Germline V gives CDR1 LNHDA, CDR2 SQIVND (reference sequence). Using reference TRBV19 and TRBJ1-2 for the parts outside the CDR3, the full variable domain is DGGITQSPKYLFRKEGQNVTLSCEQNLNHDAMYWYRQDPGQGLRLIYYSQIVNDFQKGDIAEGYSVSREKKESFPLTVTSAQKNPTAFYLCASSNRLIYGYTFGSGTRLTVV.